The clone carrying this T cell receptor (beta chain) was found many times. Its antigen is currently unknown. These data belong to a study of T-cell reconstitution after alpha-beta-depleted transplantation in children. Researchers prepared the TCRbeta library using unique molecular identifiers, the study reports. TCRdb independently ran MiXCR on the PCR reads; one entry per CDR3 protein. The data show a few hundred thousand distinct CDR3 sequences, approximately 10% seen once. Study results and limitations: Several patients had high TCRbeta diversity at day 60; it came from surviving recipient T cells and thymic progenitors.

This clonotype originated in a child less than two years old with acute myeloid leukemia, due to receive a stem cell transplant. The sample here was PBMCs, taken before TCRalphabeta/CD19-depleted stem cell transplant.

The CDR3 here is CASSQPGNQPQHF. As DNA, the CDR3 is TGTGCCAGCAGCCAACCGGGCAATCAGCCCCAGCATTTT. The chain combines TRBV4-2 with TRBJ1-5; D gene ambiguous. V lost 2 bases to trimming and J lost 2 bases, with 4 bases between them. Germline-derived CDR1 and CDR2 are LGHNA and YNFKEQ. The CDR3 sequence is 13 residues long.